Listed here are 14 T cell receptor beta chains from one sample, sequenced in a study of blood T cell repertoires in COVID-19. TCRdb's table, derived via immunoSEQ multiplex PCR, lists solely in-frame clones and lacks some. This table has fewer than 350,000 clones, roughly nine tenths appearing once. The sequencing sample was made of peripheral blood. The source is a young woman with COVID-19, enrolled during active disease.

The chain recombines TRBV27 with TRBJ2-7; tentatively, D is TRBD1 (5 bases). Germline values: CDR1 MNHEY, CDR2 SMNVEV (reference sequence). V shed 6 bases and J shed 7 bases, with 19 bases lying between them. This CDR3 spans 14 amino acids. DNA of the CDR3: TGTGCCAGCAGCCTTATGGGGCCCTCGGAAGAGCAGTACTTC. Protein: CASSLMGPSEEQYF.

The gene calls are TRBV4-1 and TRBJ1-1; D is possibly TRBD1 (5 bases). V was pared by 2 bases and J by 3 bases, with 10 bases between. Germline loops: CDR1 MGHRA, CDR2 YSYEKL. The CDR3 covers 14 residues. The CDR3 sequence is CASSQPWGDTEAFF. CDR3 sequence (DNA): TGCGCCAGCAGCCAACCCTGGGGGGACACTGAAGCTTTCTTT.

The gene calls are TRBV28 and TRBJ1-3; D gene unclear. Germline CDR1 reads MDHEN; CDR2 reads SYDVKM. The germline V and J ends were trimmed by 6 bases and 0 bases, with 12 bases remaining between them. CDR3 length equals 15 residues. The CDR3 loop reads CASSMAGSSGNTIYF. CDR3 bases: TGTGCCAGCAGCATGGCGGGGAGCTCTGGAAACACCATATATTTT.

The rearrangement uses TRBV11-2 and TRBJ2-5, with D perhaps TRBD2 (6 bases). Germline CDR1 SGHAT, CDR2 FQNNGV. Trimming took 5 bases from V and 0 from J, leaving 16 bases between them. The CDR3 extends over 16 amino acids. DNA for the CDR3: TGTGCCAGCAGCCCTCGCGGCGCGGGGAACCAAGAGACCCAGTACTTC. Its translation is CASSPRGAGNQETQYF.

The chain joins TRBV20-1 to TRBJ1-2; D is possibly TRBD1 (6 bases). V lost 3 bases and J lost 4, with 12 bases in between. The CDR3 has 13 residues. CDR1 and CDR2 (germline): DFQATT, SNEGSKA (reference sequence). The CDR3 protein is CSASSDRRYGYTF. Here the CDR3 DNA reads TGCAGTGCTAGTAGTGACAGGCGCTATGGCTACACCTTC.

This CDR3 reads CASSLGLIATNEKLFF. DNA for the CDR3: TGTGCCAGCAGCTTGGGACTTATAGCAACTAATGAAAAACTGTTTTTT. V usage is TRBV7-8 and J usage is TRBJ1-4; weak D call: TRBD1 (5 bases). There are 16 residues in the CDR3. Looked up from germline, CDR1 is SGHVS and CDR2 is FQNEAQ. V lost 3 bases and J lost 0, with 11 bases in between.

The chain couples TRBV7-2 to TRBJ2-3; D gene unclear. Per the germline V gene, CDR1 is SGHTA and CDR2 is FQGNSA. With 3 bases removed from V and 0 bases from J, the gap between germline ends came to 13 bases. CDR3 size: 16 residues. The CDR3, as DNA: TGTGCCAGCAGCTTTATCGCAGGCTCCAGCACAGATACGCAGTATTTT. Encoded protein: CASSFIAGSSTDTQYF. Filled out from reference TRBV7-2 and TRBJ2-3, the complete variable domain reads GAGVSQSPSNKVTEKGKDVELRCDPISGHTALYWYRQSLGQGLEFLIYFQGNSAPDKSGLPSDRFSAERTGGSVSTLTIQRTQQEDSAVYLCASSFIAGSSTDTQYFGPGTRLTVL.

The genes are TRBV19 and TRBJ2-6, with D perhaps TRBD1 (5 bases). Trimming cost V 3 bases and J 0 bases, with 12 bases left between them. The CDR3 runs 17 residues. Looked up from germline, CDR1 is LNHDA and CDR2 is SQIVND (reference sequence). CDR3 DNA: TGTGCCAGTAGTATTACAGGACCATCCTCTGGGGCCAACGTCCTGACTTTC. Its protein product is CASSITGPSSGANVLTF.

The chain combines TRBV6-5 with TRBJ2-1; 15 bases line up with TRBD2. Germline lookup yields CDR1 MNHEY and CDR2 SVGAGI. J gave up 11 bases and V 5 bases, and 7 bases lay outside the gene matches. The CDR3 extends over 15 amino acids. The CDR3 DNA reads TGTGCCAGCAGTACACCGGGACTAGCGGGGGGCCAGCAGTTCTTC. Translation gives CASSTPGLAGGQQFF.

The genes are TRBV29-1 and TRBJ2-3; the D gene is possibly TRBD2 (6 bases). CDR1 is SQVTM, CDR2 ANQGSEA, per germline. The CDR3 loop spans 15 amino acids. Deletions cut 1 base from V and 6 bases from J, with 17 bases between. The CDR3 protein is CSVEGVAGLLDTQYF. The CDR3 region has the DNA TGCAGCGTTGAAGGAGTCGCGGGGTTGTTGGATACGCAGTATTTT.

The gene calls are TRBV13 and TRBJ2-7; perhaps TRBD2 as D (6 bases). Germline V gene sequence: CDR1 PRHDT, CDR2 FYEKMQ (reference sequence). This CDR3 spans 14 amino acids. Trimming pared 7 bases from V and 8 bases from J, leaving 21 bases between. CDR3 nucleotides: TGTGCCAGCACGGGTTGGAGGGACCCAGGGAAGCAGTACTTC. Translated, it gives CASTGWRDPGKQYF.

The V and J genes are TRBV27 and TRBJ1-1; D uncertain. CDR1 is MNHEY, CDR2 SMNVEV, per germline (reference sequence). There are 14 residues in the CDR3. Trimming removed 3 bases from V and 4 bases from J, with 12 bases in between. CDR3 sequence: CASSFRSASTEAFF. The CDR3 DNA is TGTGCCAGCAGTTTCCGGTCAGCGAGCACTGAAGCTTTCTTT.

This chain uses TRBV5-1 with TRBJ1-2; D is ambiguous. Trimming removed 0 bases at V and 13 bases at J, with 7 bases between. The CDR3 extends over 10 amino acids. Germline V gene sequence: CDR1 SGHRS, CDR2 YFSETQ. CDR3 nucleotides: TGCGCCAGCAGCTTGGAACAGACCACCTTC. This encodes CASSLEQTTF.

This chain uses TRBV4-1 with TRBJ2-7; 9 positions agree with TRBD2. The V and J ends lost 3 bases and 3 bases, in that order; junction bases with no gene match: 6. The germline V gene encodes CDR1 MGHRA and CDR2 YSYEKL. The CDR3 loop spans 15 amino acids. CDR3 loop: CASSHRLAELYEQYF. The CDR3 DNA reads as TGCGCCAGCAGCCACAGACTAGCGGAACTCTACGAGCAGTACTTC.